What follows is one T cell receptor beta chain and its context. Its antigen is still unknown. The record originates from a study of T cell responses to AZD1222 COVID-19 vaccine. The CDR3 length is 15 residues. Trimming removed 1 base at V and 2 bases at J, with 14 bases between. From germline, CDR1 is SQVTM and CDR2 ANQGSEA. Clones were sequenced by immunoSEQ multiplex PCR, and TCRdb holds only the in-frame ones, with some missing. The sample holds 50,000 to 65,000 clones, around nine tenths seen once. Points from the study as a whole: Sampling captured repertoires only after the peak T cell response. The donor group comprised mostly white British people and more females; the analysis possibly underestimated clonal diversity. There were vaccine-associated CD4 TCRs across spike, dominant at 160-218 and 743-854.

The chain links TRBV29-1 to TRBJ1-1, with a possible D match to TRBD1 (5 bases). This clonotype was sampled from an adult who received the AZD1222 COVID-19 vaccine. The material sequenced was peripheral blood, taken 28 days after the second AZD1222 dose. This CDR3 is CSVEGGEGINTEAFF. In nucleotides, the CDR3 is TGCAGCGTTGAAGGAGGGGAAGGAATAAACACTGAAGCTTTCTTT.